This TCR beta chain derives from a study of identical twins. There are a few counts of this clonotype. CDR1 is SGHTA and CDR2 is FQGTGA in the germline V gene. V was trimmed by 5 bases and J by 10 bases, leaving 13 bases between them. This CDR3 contains 12 residues. TCRdb reprocessed the 5' RACE reads via MiXCR and lists one record per CDR3 protein. The data show 450,000 or so distinct CDR3 sequences, about 14% seen once. The same sample was also studied in work on yellow fever vaccine responses in identical twins.

This chain joins TRBV7-3 and TRBJ2-3, with a possible D match to TRBD2 (6 bases). The sample consisted of CD4+ T cells sorted from blood. The receptor was derived from a woman under 30 in good health. This chain's CDR3 is CASSTGTQAQYF. The CDR3 nucleotides read TGTGCCAGCAGCACCGGGACTCAGGCGCAGTATTTT.